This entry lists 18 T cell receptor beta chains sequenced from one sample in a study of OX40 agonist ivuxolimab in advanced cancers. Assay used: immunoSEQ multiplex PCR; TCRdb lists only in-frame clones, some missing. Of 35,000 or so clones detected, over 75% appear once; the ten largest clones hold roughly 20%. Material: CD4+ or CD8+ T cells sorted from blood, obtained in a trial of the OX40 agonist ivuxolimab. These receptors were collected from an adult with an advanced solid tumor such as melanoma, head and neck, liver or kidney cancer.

For the CDR3, the DNA is TGTGCCAGCAGTCCAGGAGGCAGTCCCTATGGCTACACCTTC. Its protein is CASSPGGSPYGYTF. This chain joins TRBV14 and TRBJ1-2; D gene uncertain. V gave up 6 bases and J gave up 4 bases, with 15 bases separating them. The length of the CDR3 is 14 residues. Per the germline V gene, CDR1 is SGHDN and CDR2 is FVKESK.

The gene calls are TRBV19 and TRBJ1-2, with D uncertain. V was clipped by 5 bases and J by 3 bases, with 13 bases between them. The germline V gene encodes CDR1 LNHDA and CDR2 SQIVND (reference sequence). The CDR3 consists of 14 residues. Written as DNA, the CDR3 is TGTGCCAGTAGTGCGGGAGTGGGATACTATGGCTACACCTTC. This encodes CASSAGVGYYGYTF.

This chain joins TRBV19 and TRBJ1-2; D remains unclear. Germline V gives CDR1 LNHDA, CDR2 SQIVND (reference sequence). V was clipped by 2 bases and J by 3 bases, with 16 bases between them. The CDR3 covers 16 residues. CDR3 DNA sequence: TGTGCCAGTAGTATATTCGGGCGATATAGGGACTATGGCTACACCTTC. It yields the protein CASSIFGRYRDYGYTF.

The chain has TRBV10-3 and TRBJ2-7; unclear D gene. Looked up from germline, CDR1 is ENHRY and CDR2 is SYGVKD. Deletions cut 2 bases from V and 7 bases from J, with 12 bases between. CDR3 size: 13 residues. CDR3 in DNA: TGTGCCATCAGTGAGAATTCACTTTCGGAGCAGTACTTC. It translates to CAISENSLSEQYF.

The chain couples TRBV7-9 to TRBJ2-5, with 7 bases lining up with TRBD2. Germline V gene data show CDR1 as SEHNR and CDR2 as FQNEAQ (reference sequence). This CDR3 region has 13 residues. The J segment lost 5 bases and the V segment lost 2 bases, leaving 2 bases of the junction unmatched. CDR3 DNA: TGTGCCAGCAGCTTACCGGGAGGTGAGACCCAGTACTTC. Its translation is CASSLPGGETQYF. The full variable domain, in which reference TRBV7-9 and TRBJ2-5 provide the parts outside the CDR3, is DTGVSQNPRHKITKRGQNVTFRCDPISEHNRLYWYRQTLGQGPEFLTYFQNEAQLEKSRLLSDRFSAERPKGSFSTLEIQRTEQGDSAMYLCASSLPGGETQYFGPGTRLLVL.

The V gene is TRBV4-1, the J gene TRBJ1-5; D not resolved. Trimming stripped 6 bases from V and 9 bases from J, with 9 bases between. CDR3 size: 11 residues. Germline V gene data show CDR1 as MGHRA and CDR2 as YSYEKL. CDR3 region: CASRRPRPQHF. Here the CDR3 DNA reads TGCGCCAGCAGACGCCCCCGGCCCCAGCATTTT.

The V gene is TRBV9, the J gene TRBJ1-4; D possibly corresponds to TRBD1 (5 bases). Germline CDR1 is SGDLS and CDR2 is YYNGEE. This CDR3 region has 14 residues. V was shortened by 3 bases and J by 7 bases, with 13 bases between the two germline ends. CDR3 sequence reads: CASSAGGRGEKLFF. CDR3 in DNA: TGTGCCAGCAGCGCTGGGGGTCGGGGTGAAAAACTGTTTTTT.

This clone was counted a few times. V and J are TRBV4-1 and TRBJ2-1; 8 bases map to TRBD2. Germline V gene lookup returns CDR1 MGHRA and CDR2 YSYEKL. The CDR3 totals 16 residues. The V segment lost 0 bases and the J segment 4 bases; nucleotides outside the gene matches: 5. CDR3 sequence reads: CASSQEGLAGYNEQFF. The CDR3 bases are TGCGCCAGCAGCCAAGAGGGGCTAGCGGGTTACAATGAGCAGTTCTTC.

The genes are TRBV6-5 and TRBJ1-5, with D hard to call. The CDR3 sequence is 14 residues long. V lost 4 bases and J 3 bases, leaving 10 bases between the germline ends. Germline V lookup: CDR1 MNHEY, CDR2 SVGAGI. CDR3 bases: TGTGCCAGCAGTTCGGACGGAAACAATCAGCCCCAGCATTTT. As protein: CASSSDGNNQPQHF.

DNA for the CDR3: TGTGCCAGTAGCCCTACGGGACCGTCTGGCACTGAAGCTTTCTTT. Protein: CASSPTGPSGTEAFF. The chain combines TRBV19 with TRBJ1-1; D might be TRBD1 (5 bases). The V gene's germline CDR1 is LNHDA and CDR2 SQIVND (reference sequence). Trimming left V 6 bases short and J 4 bases short, with 18 bases between. This CDR3 spans 15 amino acids.

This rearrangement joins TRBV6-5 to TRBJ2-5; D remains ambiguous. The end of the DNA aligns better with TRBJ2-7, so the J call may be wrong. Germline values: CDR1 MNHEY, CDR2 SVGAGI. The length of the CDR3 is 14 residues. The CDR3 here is CASSYSFETDEQYF. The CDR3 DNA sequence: TGTGCCAGCAGTTACTCGTTCGAAACGGACGAGCAGTACTTC.

For the CDR3, the DNA is TGTGCCAGCAGCTTAGTAGGGGGCCGCAAGGAGCAGTTCTTC. It translates to CASSLVGGRKEQFF. The chain is built from TRBV7-2 and TRBJ2-1; 7 nucleotides line up with TRBD1. The germline gives CDR1 SGHTA, CDR2 FQGNSA. Losses at the gene ends were 1 base for V and 10 bases for J; bases not matched to a gene: 7. CDR3 size: 14 residues.

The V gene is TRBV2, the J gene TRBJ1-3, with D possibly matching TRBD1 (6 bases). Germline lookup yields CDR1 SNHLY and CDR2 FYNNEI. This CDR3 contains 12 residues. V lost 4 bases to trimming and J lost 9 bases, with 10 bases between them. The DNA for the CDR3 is TGTGCCAGCAGTGCCCAGGGGAGCACCATATATTTT. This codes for CASSAQGSTIYF. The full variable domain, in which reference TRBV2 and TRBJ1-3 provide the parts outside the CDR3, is EPEVTQTPSHQVTQMGQEVILRCVPISNHLYFYWYRQILGQKVEFLVSFYNNEISEKSEIFDDQFSVERPDGSNFTLKIRSTKLEDSAMYFCASSAQGSTIYFGEGSWLTVV.

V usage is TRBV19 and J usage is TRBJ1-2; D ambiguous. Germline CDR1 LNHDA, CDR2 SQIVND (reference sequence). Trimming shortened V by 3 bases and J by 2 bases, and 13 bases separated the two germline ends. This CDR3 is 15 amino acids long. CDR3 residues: CASSMLAELNYGYTF. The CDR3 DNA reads TGTGCCAGTAGTATGTTGGCGGAGTTAAACTATGGCTACACCTTC.

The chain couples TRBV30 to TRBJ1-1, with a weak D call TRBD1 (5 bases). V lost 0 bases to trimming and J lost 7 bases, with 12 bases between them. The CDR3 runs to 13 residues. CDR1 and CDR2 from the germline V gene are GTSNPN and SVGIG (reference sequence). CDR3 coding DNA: TGTGCCTGGAGTGTACTGAGGGGAGATGAAGCTTTCTTT. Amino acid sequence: CAWSVLRGDEAFF. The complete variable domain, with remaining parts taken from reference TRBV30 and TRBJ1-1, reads SQTIHQWPATLVQPVGSPLSLECTVEGTSNPNLYWYRQAAGRGLQLLFYSVGIGQISSEVPQNLSASRPQDRQFILSSKKLLLSDSGFYLCAWSVLRGDEAFFGQGTRLTVV.

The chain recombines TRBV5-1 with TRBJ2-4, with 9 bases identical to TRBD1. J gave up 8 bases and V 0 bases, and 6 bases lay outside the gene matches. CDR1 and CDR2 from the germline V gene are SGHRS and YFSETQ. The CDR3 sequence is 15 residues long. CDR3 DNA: TGCGCCAGCAGCTTGGAGACAGGGGGTACGGACATTCAGTACTTC. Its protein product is CASSLETGGTDIQYF.

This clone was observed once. The CDR3 region has the DNA TGTGCCAGCAGGCGGACTAGCGGGGATCTCTACAATGAGCAGTTCTTC. Encoded protein: CASRRTSGDLYNEQFF. This chain uses TRBV27 with TRBJ2-1; 12 bases map to TRBD2. There are 16 residues in the CDR3. Looked up from germline, CDR1 is MNHEY and CDR2 is SMNVEV (reference sequence). The trim removed 6 bases at V and 3 bases at J, leaving 6 bases unmatched.

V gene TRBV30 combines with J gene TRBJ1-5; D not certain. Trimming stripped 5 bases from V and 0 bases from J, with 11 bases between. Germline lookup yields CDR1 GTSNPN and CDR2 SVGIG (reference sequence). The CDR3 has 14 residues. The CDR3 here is CAWSPRDSNQPQHF. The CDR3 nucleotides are TGTGCCTGGTCCCCCAGAGATAGCAATCAGCCCCAGCATTTT.